This entry is about one TCR beta chain. This entry comes from a study of blood T cell repertoires in COVID-19. Libraries were prepared by immunoSEQ multiplex PCR; TCRdb keeps only in-frame clonotypes and omits some of them. The table shows 130,000 to 150,000 clones, with more than 75% occurring only once. CDR1 and CDR2 (germline): SGHTA, FQGTGA. There are 13 residues in the CDR3. The V segment lost 4 bases and the J segment 4 bases; nucleotides outside the gene matches: 2. This chain links TRBV7-3 with TRBJ2-3; 7 bases align to TRBD2. Sequencing was carried out using peripheral blood. The TCR comes from a human donor with acute or convalescent COVID-19. The donor label of this sample is uncertain. In nucleotides, the CDR3 is TGTGCCAGCAGCTCGCTAGCGGCAGATACGCAGTATTTT. Protein product: CASSSLAADTQYF.